This is a list of T cell receptor beta chains from one sample in a study of shared clonotypes between healthy human individuals. TCRdb's copy holds only in-frame clones and misses some; the assay was immunoSEQ multiplex PCR. This sample carries 2 million to 2.5 million clones, roughly 93% of them seen once, and the ten largest clones take 0.35% to 0.45%. The specimen sequenced was naive CD4+ T cells from PBMCs. These receptors all stem from a man between 18 and 29 years old in good health. Some clones in this sample may be carry-over from other donors' samples. Both conserved end residues are part of each CDR3. A D gene is named only where the DNA matches it firmly. Only some rows state a clone size, as once, few, many or a class for expanded clones.

v_call: TRBV9
clone_size: NA
d_call: TRBD1
j_call: TRBJ2-4
cdr3_nt: TGTGCCAGCAGCCCGAAGGGGGCCGGGGACATTCAGTACTTC
cdr3_aa: CASSPKGAGDIQYF

v_call: TRBV11-2
clone_size: NA
d_call: TRBD1
j_call: TRBJ1-1
cdr3_nt: TGTGCCAGCAGGAGCACAGGGGCCCCTTTCGAAGCTTTCTTT
cdr3_aa: CASRSTGAPFEAFF

v_call: TRBV11-2
clone_size: once
d_call: NA
j_call: TRBJ1-1
cdr3_nt: TGTGCCAGCAGAGGGATGAACACTGAAGCTTTCTTT
cdr3_aa: CASRGMNTEAFF

v_call: TRBV9
clone_size: NA
d_call: TRBD2
j_call: TRBJ2-5
cdr3_nt: TGTGCCAGCAGCGTAGCGGAGCGGGGGGCGCGGGAGACCCAGTACTTC
cdr3_aa: CASSVAERGARETQYF

v_call: TRBV9
clone_size: NA
d_call: NA
j_call: TRBJ2-7
cdr3_nt: TGTGCCAGCAGCGGAGGGGCGCTATCGGCATACGAGCAGTACTTC
cdr3_aa: CASSGGALSAYEQYF

v_call: TRBV7-2
clone_size: NA
d_call: TRBD2
j_call: TRBJ2-2
cdr3_nt: TGTGCCACCGGGAGGACCGGGGAGCTGTTTTTT
cdr3_aa: CATGRTGELFF

v_call: TRBV30
clone_size: NA
d_call: NA
j_call: TRBJ2-5
cdr3_nt: TGTGCCTGGAGCGGAGGGGGAGAGACCCAGTACTTC
cdr3_aa: CAWSGGGETQYF

v_call: TRBV7-2
clone_size: NA
d_call: NA
j_call: TRBJ2-7
cdr3_nt: TGTGCCAGCAGCACAACACAGGGTTACGAGCAGTACTTC
cdr3_aa: CASSTTQGYEQYF

v_call: TRBV7-2
clone_size: once
d_call: NA
j_call: TRBJ1-1
cdr3_nt: TGTGCCAGCAGCGTTCAGCAGAACACTGAAGCTTTCTTT
cdr3_aa: CASSVQQNTEAFF

v_call: TRBV5-1
clone_size: NA
d_call: NA
j_call: TRBJ2-7
cdr3_nt: TGCGCCAGCAGCTTGGGCGACTACTCCTACGAGCAGTACTTC
cdr3_aa: CASSLGDYSYEQYF

v_call: TRBV10-3
clone_size: NA
d_call: TRBD1
j_call: TRBJ2-1
cdr3_nt: TGTGCCAGGGCCCAGGGGGCGCAGAGTGAGCAGTTCTTC
cdr3_aa: CARAQGAQSEQFF

v_call: TRBV5-1
clone_size: NA
d_call: NA
j_call: TRBJ2-7
cdr3_nt: TGCGCCAGCAGCTTGGTGACAGTGGAGTCCTACGAGCAGTACTTC
cdr3_aa: CASSLVTVESYEQYF

v_call: TRBV2
clone_size: once
d_call: NA
j_call: TRBJ1-6
cdr3_nt: TGTGCCAGCAGACCGACAGGTTCACCCCTCCACTTT
cdr3_aa: CASRPTGSPLHF

v_call: TRBV5-1
clone_size: NA
d_call: TRBD1
j_call: TRBJ1-4
cdr3_nt: TGCGCCAGCAGCCGGGAAGGACAGGGTTTGGAAAAACTGTTTTTT
cdr3_aa: CASSREGQGLEKLFF

v_call: TRBV5-1
clone_size: NA
d_call: TRBD2
j_call: TRBJ2-7
cdr3_nt: TGCGCCAGCAGCCAGGGACTAGCGGGAGGTGGGGAGCAGTACTTC
cdr3_aa: CASSQGLAGGGEQYF

v_call: TRBV7-9
clone_size: NA
d_call: NA
j_call: TRBJ1-3
cdr3_nt: TGTGCCAGCAGCTTAGCGTCAGGACACAGGCTCGGAAACACCATATATTTT
cdr3_aa: CASSLASGHRLGNTIYF

v_call: TRBV15
clone_size: NA
d_call: NA
j_call: TRBJ2-3
cdr3_nt: TGTGCCACCAGCCTACGGGATCCCACAGATACGCAGTATTTT
cdr3_aa: CATSLRDPTDTQYF

v_call: TRBV7-9
clone_size: NA
d_call: TRBD2
j_call: TRBJ2-3
cdr3_nt: TGTGCCAGCAGGCATAAGCGGGAGGGCCAGGTTACAGATACGCAGTATTTT
cdr3_aa: CASRHKREGQVTDTQYF

v_call: TRBV19
clone_size: NA
d_call: NA
j_call: TRBJ2-3
cdr3_nt: TGTGCCAGTAGTATAGGCCCCTTGGGAGATACGCAGTATTTT
cdr3_aa: CASSIGPLGDTQYF

v_call: TRBV6-6
clone_size: NA
d_call: TRBD1
j_call: TRBJ2-3
cdr3_nt: TGTGCCAGCAGTCAGGACAGGGATACGCAGTATTTT
cdr3_aa: CASSQDRDTQYF

v_call: TRBV5-4
clone_size: NA
d_call: NA
j_call: TRBJ2-5
cdr3_nt: TGTGCCAGCAGCTCCGGGAGCCCCGCGGAGACCCAGTACTTC
cdr3_aa: CASSSGSPAETQYF

v_call: TRBV28
clone_size: NA
d_call: NA
j_call: TRBJ1-3
cdr3_nt: TGTGCCAGCAACCGGGACACCTCTGGAAACACCATATATTTT
cdr3_aa: CASNRDTSGNTIYF

v_call: TRBV5-6
clone_size: NA
d_call: TRBD1
j_call: TRBJ2-5
cdr3_nt: TGTGCCAGCAGCTTGGCCCTAGGACAGGAAGAGACCCAGTACTTC
cdr3_aa: CASSLALGQEETQYF

v_call: TRBV7-8
clone_size: NA
d_call: NA
j_call: TRBJ1-5
cdr3_nt: TGTGCCAGCAGCCCGGGCAGGACTTTGAATCAGCCCCAGCATTTT
cdr3_aa: CASSPGRTLNQPQHF

v_call: TRBV6-5
clone_size: NA
d_call: TRBD2
j_call: TRBJ2-5
cdr3_nt: TGTGCCAGCAGTTCGGTAGGACTAGTAGAGACCCAGTACTTC
cdr3_aa: CASSSVGLVETQYF

v_call: TRBV29-1
clone_size: NA
d_call: NA
j_call: TRBJ2-2
cdr3_nt: TGCAGCGTCAGACGCGGGGCCAACGGGCTGTTTTTT
cdr3_aa: CSVRRGANGLFF

v_call: TRBV7-2
clone_size: NA
d_call: NA
j_call: TRBJ2-7
cdr3_nt: TGTGCCAGCAGCCTCGACTGGGGAAGCGACGAGCAGTACTTC
cdr3_aa: CASSLDWGSDEQYF

v_call: TRBV28
clone_size: once
d_call: TRBD2
j_call: TRBJ2-3
cdr3_nt: TGTGCCAGCAGCCCCAGCGGGGGTGCCGGCACGCAGTATTTT
cdr3_aa: CASSPSGGAGTQYF